Listed here are 22 T cell receptor beta chains from one sample, sequenced in a study of beta chain features in type 1 diabetes. Expressed TCRB transcripts got sequenced, as all isolated RNA was reverse transcribed. Sequencing was performed with immunoSEQ multiplex PCR; in TCRdb, only in-frame clones are kept and a portion is missing. The sample yields roughly 290,000 clones, under 8.5% seen once. Sequencing input: central memory CD4+ T cells from blood. The receptor set was obtained from a woman under 30 in good health.

The V call is TRBV9, the J call TRBJ2-2, with 9 bases lining up with TRBD2. V gave up 6 bases and J gave up 3 bases; unmatched junction bases: 9. The CDR3 runs to 16 residues. CDR1 SGDLS and CDR2 YYNGEE come from the germline V gene. The CDR3: CASNPVGTSHTGELFF. CDR3 DNA sequence: TGTGCCAGCAACCCCGTAGGGACTAGCCACACCGGGGAGCTGTTTTTT.

This clone was seen repeatedly, ten times or more. J is TRBJ1-6 and V is TRBV7-2; tentative D call: TRBD1 (6 bases). Trimming cost V 1 base and J 14 bases, with 18 bases left between them. Germline CDR1 SGHTA, CDR2 FQGNSA. This CDR3 comprises 15 residues. The CDR3 loop reads CASSLGVSGGQALHF. The CDR3 region has the DNA TGTGCCAGCAGCTTAGGAGTGTCCGGGGGGCAGGCCCTCCACTTT.

This clone was found a few times. The genes are TRBV7-9 and TRBJ1-6; D unclear. This CDR3 region has 13 residues. CDR1 SEHNR and CDR2 FQNEAQ come from the germline V gene (reference sequence). Trimming shortened V by 8 bases and J by 10 bases, and 15 bases separated the two germline ends. CDR3: CASHEGGFSPLHF. CDR3 bases: TGTGCCAGCCACGAGGGAGGGTTCTCACCCCTCCACTTT. Supplemented by reference TRBV7-9 and TRBJ1-6, the full variable domain reads DTGVSQNPRHKITKRGQNVTFRCDPISEHNRLYWYRQTLGQGPEFLTYFQNEAQLEKSRLLSDRFSAERPKGSFSTLEIQRTEQGDSAMYLCASHEGGFSPLHFGNGTRLTVT.

This clone was counted a few times. V is TRBV6-5 and J is TRBJ1-1; D may be TRBD1 (5 bases). This CDR3 has 14 residues. The V and J ends lost 6 bases and 4 bases respectively, with 15 bases between them. Germline-derived CDR1 and CDR2 are MNHEY and SVGAGI. DNA for the CDR3: TGTGCCAGCAGGGCCGGGGCGCGGGGCACTGAAGCTTTCTTT. Residues: CASRAGARGTEAFF.

V is TRBV5-1 and J is TRBJ1-1; possible D gene TRBD1, 5 bases. Looked up from germline, CDR1 is SGHRS and CDR2 is YFSETQ. The CDR3 totals 14 residues. V lost 0 bases to trimming and J lost 5 bases, with 11 bases between them. CDR3 amino acids: CASSLDPGGTEAFF. CDR3 coding DNA: TGCGCCAGCAGCTTGGATCCCGGGGGAACTGAAGCTTTCTTT.

The chain links TRBV4-1 to TRBJ2-3, with TRBD2 matching 8 bases. Germline assignment: CDR1 MGHRA and CDR2 YSYEKL. Unmatched junction bases numbered 19, after V lost 4 bases and J lost 10 bases. The CDR3 is made up of 17 amino acids. DNA for the CDR3: TGCGCCAGCAGCCCTTCCCTGTCGCGGGAGGCCCGGGATTCGCAGTATTTT. It is translated as CASSPSLSREARDSQYF.

This clone was seen only a few times. The chain has TRBV19 and TRBJ2-7; D is unresolved. Germline assignment: CDR1 LNHDA and CDR2 SQIVND (reference sequence). There are 14 residues in the CDR3. V gave up 4 bases and J gave up 2 bases, with 12 bases separating them. The CDR3 reads CASSRAVGAYEQYF. The DNA of the CDR3 is TGTGCCAGTAGTAGGGCAGTTGGGGCCTACGAGCAGTACTTC.

V gene TRBV7-6 combines with J gene TRBJ1-5; D is ambiguous. The CDR3 is 12 amino acids. Germline V gene sequence: CDR1 SGHVS, CDR2 FNYEAQ. V was cut by 5 bases and J by 5 bases, with 7 bases left in between. The CDR3 region has the DNA TGTGCCAGCAGCGCCCGGGATCAGCCCCAGCATTTT. Protein sequence: CASSARDQPQHF.

This clone was counted only a few times. The V call is TRBV6-5, the J call TRBJ2-5; no definite D call. The ends were cut back, 10 bases at V and 3 bases at J, with 21 bases in the middle. Germline CDR1 and CDR2: MNHEY and SVGAGI. This CDR3 is 15 amino acids long. CDR3 loop: CANLRSNSREETQYF. CDR3 in DNA: TGTGCCAACCTTCGGTCTAACAGTCGAGAAGAGACCCAGTACTTC.

This clone was seen a handful of times. This sequence joins TRBV7-6 and TRBJ1-3; tentatively, D is TRBD1 (5 bases). Germline loops: CDR1 SGHVS, CDR2 FNYEAQ. The CDR3 consists of 16 residues. V was shortened by 5 bases and J by 0 bases, with 14 bases between the two germline ends. This CDR3 reads CASSRYGALSGNTIYF. The CDR3 nucleotides read TGTGCCAGCAGCCGATACGGGGCGCTCTCTGGAAACACCATATATTTT.

This clone was counted a few times. This chain uses TRBV27 with TRBJ1-5; 9 nucleotides line up with TRBD1. The CDR3 is 14 residues long. Germline V lookup: CDR1 MNHEY, CDR2 SMNVEV (reference sequence). V dropped 5 bases and J dropped 5; count of bases not matched to a gene: 4. The CDR3 protein is CASSRRQGDQPQHF. The CDR3 DNA reads TGTGCCAGCAGTCGAAGACAGGGGGATCAGCCCCAGCATTTT.

The rearrangement uses TRBV5-1 and TRBJ1-1, with D possibly TRBD1 on 6 matching bases. Per germline, CDR1 SGHRS and CDR2 YFSETQ. The CDR3 sequence is 16 residues long. V was trimmed by 4 bases and J by 1 base, leaving 17 bases between them. The DNA of the CDR3 is TGCGCCAGCAGCCCGGGGGTACAGGGTTGGAACACTGAAGCTTTCTTT. This codes for CASSPGVQGWNTEAFF.

This clone was seen a handful of times. The chain links TRBV6-1 to TRBJ1-2, with D unresolved. This CDR3 region has 13 residues. Deletions cut 7 bases from V and 4 bases from J, with 13 bases between. Germline V lookup: CDR1 MNHNS, CDR2 SASEGT. CDR3 sequence (DNA): TGTGCCAGCACCCCCTGGTCTACCTATGGCTACACCTTC. The encoded protein is CASTPWSTYGYTF.

This clone was counted a few times. The CDR3 loop reads CAWSVKGAEKTQYF. In DNA, the CDR3 is TGTGCCTGGAGTGTAAAGGGGGCTGAGAAGACCCAGTACTTC. The chain uses TRBV30 and TRBJ2-5; 7 nucleotides align to TRBD1. Germline trimming cut 0 bases from V and 6 bases from J; bases unmatched to any gene: 7. Germline V gene data show CDR1 as GTSNPN and CDR2 as SVGIG (reference sequence). The CDR3 loop spans 14 amino acids.

This clone was observed a few times. The V gene is TRBV11-3, the J gene TRBJ2-1; D might be TRBD2 (5 bases). The V and J ends lost 3 bases and 6 bases respectively, with 6 bases between them. Germline CDR1 is SGHNT and CDR2 is YENEEA. The CDR3 has 12 amino acids. CDR3 sequence reads: CASSLTTNEQFF. The CDR3 nucleotides read TGTGCCAGCAGCTTGACTACCAATGAGCAGTTCTTC.

This clone has just a few counts. The V gene is TRBV19, the J gene TRBJ2-5; TRBD2 is a possible D gene (6 bases). The CDR3 consists of 13 residues. V was shortened by 6 bases and J by 0 bases, with 8 bases between the two germline ends. Germline assignment: CDR1 LNHDA and CDR2 SQIVND (reference sequence). CDR3 residues: CASSLAHQETQYF. The CDR3 DNA is TGTGCCAGTAGCCTAGCGCACCAAGAGACCCAGTACTTC.

This clone has more than one count but fewer than ten. The chain employs TRBV25-1 and TRBJ2-3, with TRBD1 matching 8 bases. V dropped 4 bases and J dropped 2; count of bases not matched to a gene: 8. The CDR3 loop spans 16 amino acids. The V gene's germline CDR1 is MGHDK and CDR2 SYGVNS. CDR3 sequence: CASSAAATGATDTQYF. In DNA form, the CDR3 reads TGTGCCAGCAGTGCAGCCGCGACAGGGGCCACAGATACGCAGTATTTT.

The V and J genes are TRBV11-3 and TRBJ2-5, with TRBD2 identical over 14 bases. The CDR3 spans 15 residues. The germline V gene has CDR1 SGHNT and CDR2 YENEEA. J gave up 6 bases and V 5 bases, and 5 bases lay outside the gene matches. For the CDR3, the DNA is TGTGCCAGCAGCCCCGGGACTAGCGGGGGAAAGACCCAGTACTTC. Translating gives CASSPGTSGGKTQYF.

V gene TRBV5-1 combines with J gene TRBJ2-2, with a weak D call TRBD1 (6 bases). Germline CDR1 and CDR2: SGHRS and YFSETQ. The V and J ends lost 2 bases and 3 bases respectively, with 11 bases between them. The CDR3 contains 15 residues. CDR3: CASSLQGVDTGELFF. CDR3 DNA: TGCGCCAGCAGCTTACAGGGCGTGGACACCGGGGAGCTGTTTTTT.

The V call is TRBV10-3, the J call TRBJ2-7; the match to TRBD1 covers 8 bases. The junction had 4 bases not matched to a gene; V was cut back by 4 bases and J by 5 bases. Germline V gives CDR1 ENHRY, CDR2 SYGVKD. This CDR3 is built from 13 residues. Written as DNA, the CDR3 is TGTGCCATCAGTGCGACAGGGGTCCACGAGCAGTACGTC. This codes for CAISATGVHEQYV.

In its sample, this clone was seen a few times. The rearrangement joins TRBV9 to TRBJ2-5; TRBD2 agrees at 8 bases. The assigned J gene may be wrong: the sequence end matches TRBJ2-7 better. This CDR3 contains 15 residues. Per the germline V gene, CDR1 is SGDLS and CDR2 is YYNGEE. CDR3 sequence reads: CASSVRAGEGYEQYF. The CDR3 DNA is TGTGCCAGCAGCGTACGAGCGGGAGAAGGATACGAGCAGTACTTC.

This clone was seen more than once but under ten times. The chain carries TRBV4-2 and TRBJ2-5; D perhaps matches TRBD2 (7 bases). Trimming removed 1 base at V and 5 bases at J, with 17 bases between. This CDR3 contains 16 residues. Germline CDR1 LGHNA, CDR2 YNFKEQ. The CDR3 region has the DNA TGTGCCAGCAGCCAAGGCGGGGGCGTGGGGGAGGAGACCCAGTACTTC. Its protein product is CASSQGGGVGEETQYF.